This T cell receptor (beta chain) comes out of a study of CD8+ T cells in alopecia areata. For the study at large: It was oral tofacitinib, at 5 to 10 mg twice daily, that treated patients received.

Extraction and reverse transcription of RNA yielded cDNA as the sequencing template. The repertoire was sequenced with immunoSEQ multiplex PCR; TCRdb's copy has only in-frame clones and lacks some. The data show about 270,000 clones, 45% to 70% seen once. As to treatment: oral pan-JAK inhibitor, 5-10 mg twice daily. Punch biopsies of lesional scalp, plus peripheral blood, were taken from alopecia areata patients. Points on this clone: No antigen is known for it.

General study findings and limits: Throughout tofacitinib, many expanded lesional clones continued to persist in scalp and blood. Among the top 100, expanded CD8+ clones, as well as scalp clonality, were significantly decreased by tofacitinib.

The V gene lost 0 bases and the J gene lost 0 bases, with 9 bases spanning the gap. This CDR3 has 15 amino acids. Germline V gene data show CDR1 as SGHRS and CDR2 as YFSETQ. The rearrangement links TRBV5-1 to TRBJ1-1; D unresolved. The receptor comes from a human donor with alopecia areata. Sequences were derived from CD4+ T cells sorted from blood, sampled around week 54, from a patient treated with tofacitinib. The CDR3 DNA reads TGCGCCAGCAGCTTGGGTTGGGTAATGAACACTGAAGCTTTCTTT. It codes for CASSLGWVMNTEAFF.